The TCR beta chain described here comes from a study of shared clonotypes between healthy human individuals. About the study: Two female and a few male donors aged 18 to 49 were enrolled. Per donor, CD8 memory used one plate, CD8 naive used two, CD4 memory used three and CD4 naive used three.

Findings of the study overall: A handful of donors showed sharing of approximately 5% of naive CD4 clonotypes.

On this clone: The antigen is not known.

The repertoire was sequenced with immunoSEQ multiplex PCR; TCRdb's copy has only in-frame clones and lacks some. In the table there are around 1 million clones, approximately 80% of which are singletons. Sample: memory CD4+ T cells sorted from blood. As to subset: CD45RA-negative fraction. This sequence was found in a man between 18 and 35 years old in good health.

CDR3 DNA sequence: TGTGCCAGCAGCTGGCGGACAGGGAACACTGAAGCTTTCTTT. Its translation is CASSWRTGNTEAFF. The rearrangement uses TRBV7-8 and TRBJ1-1, with TRBD1 matching 7 bases. Germline trimming cut 4 bases from V and 1 base from J; bases unmatched to any gene: 3. The CDR3 sequence is 14 residues long. Germline-derived CDR1 and CDR2 are SGHVS and FQNEAQ.